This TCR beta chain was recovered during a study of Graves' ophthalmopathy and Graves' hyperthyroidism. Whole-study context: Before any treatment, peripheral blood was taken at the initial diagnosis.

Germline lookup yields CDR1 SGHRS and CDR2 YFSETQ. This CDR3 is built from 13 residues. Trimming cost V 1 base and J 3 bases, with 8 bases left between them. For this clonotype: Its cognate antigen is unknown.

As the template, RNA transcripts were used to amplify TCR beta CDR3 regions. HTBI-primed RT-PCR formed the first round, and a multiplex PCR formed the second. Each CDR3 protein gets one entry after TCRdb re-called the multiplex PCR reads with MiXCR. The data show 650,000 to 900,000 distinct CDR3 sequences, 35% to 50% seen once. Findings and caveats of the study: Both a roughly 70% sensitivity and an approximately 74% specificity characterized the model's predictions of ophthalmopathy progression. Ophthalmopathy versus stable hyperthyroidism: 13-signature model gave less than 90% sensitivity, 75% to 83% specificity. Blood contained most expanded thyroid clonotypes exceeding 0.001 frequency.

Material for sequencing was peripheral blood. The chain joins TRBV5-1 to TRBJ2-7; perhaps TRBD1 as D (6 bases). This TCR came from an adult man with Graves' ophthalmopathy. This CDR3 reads CASSLNRVYEQYF. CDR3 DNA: TGCGCCAGCAGCTTGAACAGGGTCTACGAGCAGTACTTC. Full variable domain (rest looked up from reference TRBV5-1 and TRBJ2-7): KAGVTQTPRYLIKTRGQQVTLSCSPISGHRSVSWYQQTPGQGLQFLFEYFSETQRNKGNFPGRFSGRQFSNSRSEMNVSTLELGDSALYLCASSLNRVYEQYFGPGTRLTVT.